These T cell receptor beta chains were read from a single sample in a study of circulating CD8 cells and anti-PD-1 response in melanoma. In TCRdb, the reads were re-called with MiXCR into one record per CDR3 protein. The data contain fewer than 750 distinct CDR3 sequences, around 12% of them singletons. Sequenced here: CD8+ T cells from PBMCs, sampled at baseline or after one month of anti-PD-1 therapy (not recorded which). The receptors derive from a human donor with melanoma. Each CDR3 is given without its conserved first and last residue. Fields, in order: J gene, clone size, V gene, CDR3 protein. Rows give clone size only sometimes, using once, few, many, or a class for an expanded clone.

>TRBJ2-2|medium-sized|TRBV7-2
ASSLNPQGYTGELF
>TRBJ2-5|medium-sized|TRBV21-1
ASRLAVEETQY
>TRBJ2-7|medium-sized|TRBV29-1
SVGASLQGGEQY
>TRBJ2-1|medium-sized|TRBV6-2/TRBV6-3
ASSYSRVGVLAPNYNEQF
>TRBJ2-2|medium-sized|TRBV5-4
ASSGALAGNTGELF
>TRBJ2-5|medium-sized|TRBV4-3
ASSQGQGRVETQY
>TRBJ2-2|large|TRBV9
ATSLSTGIGELF
>TRBJ1-1|medium-sized|TRBV9
ASSPGTGPTEAF
>TRBJ2-7|large|TRBV28
ASSLTASFGSYEQY
>TRBJ2-1|medium-sized|TRBV20-1
SASLGGTNEQF
>TRBJ2-7|medium-sized|TRBV29-1
SVTLAGGTHEQY
>TRBJ2-2|medium-sized|TRBV7-3
ASSLGTGELF
>TRBJ1-3|large|TRBV2
ASSDDLSGNTIY
>TRBJ2-5|medium-sized|TRBV27
ASRGQQETQY
>TRBJ2-7|medium-sized|TRBV4-3
ASSQVAHSYEQY
>TRBJ2-7|large|TRBV27
ASSSTGGGSYEQY
>TRBJ2-1|medium-sized|TRBV20-1
SATTGTSGGVEQF
>TRBJ2-7|large|TRBV4-1
ASSQSRGFSYEQY
>TRBJ2-3|hyperexpanded|TRBV7-2
ASSLDLGTQY
>TRBJ2-7|.|TRBV28
ASSQVADSSYEQY
>TRBJ2-1|large|TRBV19
ASSIDSSYNEQF
>TRBJ2-4|few|TRBV5-4
ASSSGETGSAKNIQY
>TRBJ2-1|.|TRBV20-1
SASGSFTPGDEQF
>TRBJ2-7|.|TRBV27
ASSYRGGRTYEQY
>TRBJ2-7|large|TRBV20-1
SARDRLAGGHEQY